The 7 T cell receptor beta chains below all came from one sample that was sequenced in a study of T cells after posttransplantation cyclophosphamide. Cyclophosphamide on days +3 and +4 followed busulfan-fludarabine conditioning and a marrow graft. Profiling relied on immunoSEQ multiplex PCR, and the TCRdb table lists in-frame clones only, not all of them. The table includes about 15,000 clones, about 91% detected once. Sequencing was performed on CD4+ T cells sorted from blood, taken after allogeneic stem cell transplant with posttransplant cyclophosphamide. These receptors were collected from a male patient between 55 and 70 years old who received an allogeneic stem cell transplant from a related donor and was CMV-positive. Some T cells may have come from the graft donor.

V usage is TRBV5-1 and J usage is TRBJ2-7, with D possibly being TRBD1 (6 bases). The V end was cut by 4 bases, the J end by 2 bases, with 13 bases between. This CDR3 spans 14 amino acids. Germline values: CDR1 SGHRS, CDR2 YFSETQ. This CDR3 is CASSGTGMTYEQYF. The DNA for the CDR3 is TGCGCCAGCAGCGGTACAGGGATGACCTACGAGCAGTACTTC.

Note on this clone: Other DNA sequences within the sample encode an identical CDR3. The V call is TRBV29-1, the J call TRBJ2-7, with 7 nucleotides matching TRBD1. This CDR3 region has 12 residues. CDR1 and CDR2 from the germline V gene are SQVTM and ANQGSEA. The V and J ends lost 6 bases and 6 bases, in that order; junction bases with no gene match: 8. The CDR3 nucleotides are TGCAGCGTGGGAGCCCGGGACAGCGAGCAGTACTTC. Translation gives CSVGARDSEQYF.

V is TRBV10-1 and J is TRBJ1-2; D remains unclear. The germline gives CDR1 WNHNN, CDR2 SYGVQD (reference sequence). This CDR3 is 14 amino acids long. The germline V and J ends were trimmed by 7 bases and 4 bases, with 16 bases remaining between them. This chain's CDR3 is CASIQLMRRYGYTF. The DNA for the CDR3 is TGCGCCAGCATTCAACTGATGCGTCGCTATGGCTACACCTTC.

This chain joins TRBV7-3 and TRBJ1-1; 7 bases are a match to TRBD1. The CDR3 consists of 14 residues. The germline CDR1 and CDR2 sequences are SGHTA and FQGTGA. The ends lost 5 bases at V and 4 bases at J; junction bases unmatched: 7. CDR3 in DNA: TGTGCCAGCAGCCCGGGGACAGCCAGCACTGAAGCTTTCTTT. Its translation: CASSPGTASTEAFF.

The J gene is TRBJ2-2, the V gene TRBV7-7; TRBD1 aligns across 7 bases. Germline CDR1 and CDR2: SSHAT and FNYEAQ (reference sequence). The CDR3 totals 16 residues. The J segment lost 5 bases and the V segment lost 1 base, leaving 7 bases of the junction unmatched. CDR3 sequence: CASSLDGQAPTGELFF. The CDR3, as DNA: TGTGCCAGCAGCTTAGATGGACAGGCCCCAACCGGGGAGCTGTTTTTT.

The CDR3 coding sequence is TGTGCCACCTCGCCGATGACAGCCTCCTACGAGCAGTACTTC. Its protein is CATSPMTASYEQYF. This chain connects TRBV19 to TRBJ2-7; a weak D match, TRBD1 (5 bases). The V end lost 10 bases, the J end lost 0 bases, and 16 bases lay between the germline ends. Germline V gene lookup returns CDR1 LNHDA and CDR2 SQIVND (reference sequence). The CDR3 spans 14 residues.

The CDR3 loop is CASSLGSSGNTIYF. In nucleotides, the CDR3 is TGCGCCAGCAGCTTAGGGAGCTCTGGAAACACCATATATTTT. This chain links TRBV5-1 with TRBJ1-3; D ambiguous. This CDR3 comprises 14 residues. Trimming pared 2 bases from V and 0 bases from J, leaving 6 bases between. CDR1 and CDR2 (germline): SGHRS, YFSETQ. Full variable domain (outside the CDR3, taken from reference TRBV5-1 and TRBJ1-3): KAGVTQTPRYLIKTRGQQVTLSCSPISGHRSVSWYQQTPGQGLQFLFEYFSETQRNKGNFPGRFSGRQFSNSRSEMNVSTLELGDSALYLCASSLGSSGNTIYFGEGSWLTVV.